A selection of T cell receptor beta chains follows, all from one sample in a study of blood T cell repertoires in COVID-19. Method: immunoSEQ multiplex PCR; TCRdb's copy keeps in-frame clones and lacks some. The table includes 95,000 to 150,000 clones, 87% detected once. Sequencing was performed on peripheral blood. The origin of the receptors is a woman in her sixties or seventies with acute or convalescent COVID-19. CDR3s include the opening cysteine and the closing phenylalanine or tryptophan. Fields, in order: CDR3 protein, CDR3 DNA, D gene, clone size, J gene, V gene, CDR3 length. The D gene is left open where the match is weak. Where a row states a size, it is once, few, many or the class of an expanded clone; other rows omit it.

CASSGQANPNQPQHF | TGTGCCAGCAGCGGACAGGCCAACCCCAATCAGCCCCAGCATTTT | TRBD1 | . | TRBJ1-5 | TRBV2 | 15
CASSIQGGQETQYF | TGTGCCAGTAGTATACAGGGGGGCCAAGAGACCCAGTACTTC | . | once | TRBJ2-5 | TRBV19 | 14
CASSQGTSGGADTQYF | TGTGCCAGCTCACAAGGGACTAGCGGGGGCGCAGATACGCAGTATTTT | TRBD2 | . | TRBJ2-3 | TRBV18 | 16
CASRFVEQGSGEQYF | TGTGCCAGCCGATTTGTCGAACAGGGGTCGGGCGAGCAGTACTTC | TRBD1 | . | TRBJ2-7 | TRBV27 | 15
CASGAGDSLGSPLHF | TGCGCCAGCGGTGCCGGGGACAGTCTCGGTTCACCCCTCCACTTT | TRBD1 | . | TRBJ1-6 | TRBV4-1 | 15
CASSLAISVTGDTQYF | TGCGCCAGCAGCTTGGCCATTAGCGTGACAGGAGATACGCAGTATTTT | . | . | TRBJ2-3 | TRBV5-1 | 16
CASSRQGMGNQPQHF | TGTGCCAGCAGTCGACAGGGCATGGGCAATCAGCCCCAGCATTTT | TRBD1 | few | TRBJ1-5 | TRBV2 | 15
CASSTGPWTSGIYF | TGTGCCAGCAGCACCGGGCCATGGACAAGTGGTATATATTTT | . | . | TRBJ1-3 | TRBV3-1/TRBV3-2 | 14
CASSEQWNTEAFF | TGTGCCAGCAGTGAACAGTGGAACACTGAAGCTTTCTTT | . | . | TRBJ1-1 | TRBV6-1 | 13
CASSLGVQAGPNYGYTF | TGCGCCAGCAGCTTGGGGGTTCAGGCAGGGCCGAACTATGGCTACACCTTC | . | . | TRBJ1-2 | TRBV5-1 | 17
CASSYDRANYGYTF | TGTGCCAGCAGCTATGACAGGGCGAACTATGGCTACACCTTC | TRBD1 | . | TRBJ1-2 | TRBV5-6 | 14
CASSLAFPRDRVPYEQYF | TGTGCCAGCAGCTTAGCCTTCCCCCGGGACAGGGTTCCCTACGAGCAGTACTTC | TRBD1 | . | TRBJ2-7 | TRBV13 | 18
CASSINDYGYTF | TGTGCCAGTAGTATCAATGACTATGGCTACACCTTC | . | . | TRBJ1-2 | TRBV19 | 12
CASSLDLREDRRGEQYF | TGTGCCAGCAGCTTAGATCTAAGGGAGGACAGGAGGGGCGAGCAGTACTTC | . | . | TRBJ2-7 | TRBV11-3 | 17
CASSRGGGNNEQFF | TGTGCCAGCAGCCGCGGCGGTGGCAACAATGAGCAGTTCTTC | . | . | TRBJ2-1 | TRBV6-6 | 14
CASSSPRGRAKNIQYF | TGTGCCAGTAGTTCCCCCAGGGGCCGAGCCAAAAACATTCAGTACTTC | . | . | TRBJ2-4 | TRBV19 | 16
CASSFRLGATGELFF | TGTGCCAGCAGCTTTAGGTTGGGGGCAACCGGGGAGCTGTTTTTT | . | . | TRBJ2-2 | TRBV7-3 | 15
CASSIDSLATADNSPLHF | TGTGCCAGTAGTATAGATTCTCTTGCGACCGCGGATAATTCACCCCTCCACTTT | . | once | TRBJ1-6 | TRBV19 | 18
CASSPRESATEAFF | TGCGCCAGCAGCCCCCGGGAGAGTGCTACTGAAGCTTTCTTT | . | . | TRBJ1-1 | TRBV4-1 | 14
CASSQVTTLRGDTQYF | TGTGCCAGCAGCCAAGTAACCACCCTCAGGGGAGATACGCAGTATTTT | . | . | TRBJ2-3 | TRBV3-1/TRBV3-2 | 16